The source of this T cell receptor (beta chain) is a study of shared clonotypes between healthy human individuals. On this clone: Antigen unknown.

Some clones are missing from TCRdb's copy, which holds only in-frame ones; the method was immunoSEQ multiplex PCR. The sample has 2 million to 2.5 million clones, approximately 95% seen once. The study drew all its donors from Caucasian adults living in Nashville, Tennessee. Overall study findings and caveats: Clonotypes shared by all four donors outscored non-shared clonotypes in generation probability.

Source material: naive CD4+ T cells from PBMCs. Indicated subset: CD45RA+ positively selected. This receptor was taken from a man younger than 35 in good health. Some clones in this sample may be carry-over from other donors' samples.

The CDR3 DNA sequence: TGTGCCAGCAGTGATCCAGGGTTAGAGGGTGAAAAACTGTTTTTT. Amino acid sequence: CASSDPGLEGEKLFF. The chain links TRBV25-1 to TRBJ1-4; TRBD1 is a possible D gene (5 bases). This CDR3 is built from 15 residues. V lost 3 bases and J lost 7, with 15 bases in between. CDR1 MGHDK and CDR2 SYGVNS come from the germline V gene.